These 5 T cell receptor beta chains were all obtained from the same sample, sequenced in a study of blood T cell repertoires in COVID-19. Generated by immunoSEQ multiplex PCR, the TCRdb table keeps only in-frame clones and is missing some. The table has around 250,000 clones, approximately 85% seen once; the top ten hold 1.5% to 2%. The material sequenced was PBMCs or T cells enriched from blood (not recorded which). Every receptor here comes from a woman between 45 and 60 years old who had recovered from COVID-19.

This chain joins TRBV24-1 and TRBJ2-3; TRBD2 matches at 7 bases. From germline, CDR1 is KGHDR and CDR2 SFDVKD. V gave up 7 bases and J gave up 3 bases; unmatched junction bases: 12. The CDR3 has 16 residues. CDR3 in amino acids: CATSASGGRGTDTQYF. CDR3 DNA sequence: TGTGCCACCAGCGCTAGCGGAGGGAGAGGGACAGATACGCAGTATTTT.

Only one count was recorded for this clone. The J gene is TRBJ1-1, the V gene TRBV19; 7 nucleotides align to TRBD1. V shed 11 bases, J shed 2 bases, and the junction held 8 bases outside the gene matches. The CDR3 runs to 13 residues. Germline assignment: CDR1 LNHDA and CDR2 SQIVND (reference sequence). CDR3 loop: CAVKDRDNTEAFF. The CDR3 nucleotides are TGTGCCGTAAAAGACAGGGATAACACTGAAGCTTTCTTT.

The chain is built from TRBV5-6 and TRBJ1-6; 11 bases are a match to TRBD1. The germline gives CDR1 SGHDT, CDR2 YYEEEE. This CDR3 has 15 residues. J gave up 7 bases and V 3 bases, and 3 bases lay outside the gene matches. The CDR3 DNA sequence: TGTGCCAGCAGCTGGGGACAGGGGGACAATTCACCCCTCCACTTT. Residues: CASSWGQGDNSPLHF.

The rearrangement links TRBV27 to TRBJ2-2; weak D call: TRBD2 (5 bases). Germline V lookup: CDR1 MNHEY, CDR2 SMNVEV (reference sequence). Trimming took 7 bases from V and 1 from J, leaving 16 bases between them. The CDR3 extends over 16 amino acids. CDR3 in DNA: TGTGCCAGCATGGAGGTGGGCGGAGTGAACACCGGGGAGCTGTTTTTT. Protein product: CASMEVGGVNTGELFF.

DNA for the CDR3: TGTGCCAGTCATTCCTCTGGGGCCAACGTCCTGACTTTC. Encoded protein: CASHSSGANVLTF. The chain recombines TRBV28 with TRBJ2-6, with no clear D. The CDR3 spans 13 residues. Trimming shortened V by 9 bases and J by 0 bases, and 6 bases separated the two germline ends. Germline V gene lookup returns CDR1 MDHEN and CDR2 SYDVKM.